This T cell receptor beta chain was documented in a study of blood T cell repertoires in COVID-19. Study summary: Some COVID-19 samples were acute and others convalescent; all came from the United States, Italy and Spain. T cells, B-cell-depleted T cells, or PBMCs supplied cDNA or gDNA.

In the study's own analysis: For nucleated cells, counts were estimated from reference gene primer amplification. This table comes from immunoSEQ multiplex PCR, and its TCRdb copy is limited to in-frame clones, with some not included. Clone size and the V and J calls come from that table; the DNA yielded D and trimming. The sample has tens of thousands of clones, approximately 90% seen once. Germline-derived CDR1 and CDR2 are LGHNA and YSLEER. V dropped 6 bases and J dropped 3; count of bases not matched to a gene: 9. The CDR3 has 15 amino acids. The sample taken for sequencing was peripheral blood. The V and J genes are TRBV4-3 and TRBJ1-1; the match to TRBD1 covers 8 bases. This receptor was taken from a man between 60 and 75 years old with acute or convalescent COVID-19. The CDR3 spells CASSLLVTGDTEAFF. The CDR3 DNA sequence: TGCGCCAGCAGTTTATTGGTGACAGGGGACACTGAAGCTTTCTTT.